This TCR beta chain was captured in a study of control samples from healthy donors and cancer patients. The germline V gene has CDR1 MGHRA and CDR2 YSYEKL. V lost 8 bases and J 5 bases, leaving 14 bases between the germline ends. The CDR3 runs 13 residues. Produced via immunoSEQ multiplex PCR; TCRdb's table is partial and in-frame only. In the table there are approximately 120,000 clones, roughly 90% of which are singletons. The clonotype originates from a woman between 50 and 59 years old in good health. Sample: blood. This chain joins TRBV4-1 and TRBJ2-3; D remains ambiguous. DNA for the CDR3: TGCGCCAGCGGACCCCCCCCGGGAGATACGCAGTATTTT. Its translation is CASGPPPGDTQYF.